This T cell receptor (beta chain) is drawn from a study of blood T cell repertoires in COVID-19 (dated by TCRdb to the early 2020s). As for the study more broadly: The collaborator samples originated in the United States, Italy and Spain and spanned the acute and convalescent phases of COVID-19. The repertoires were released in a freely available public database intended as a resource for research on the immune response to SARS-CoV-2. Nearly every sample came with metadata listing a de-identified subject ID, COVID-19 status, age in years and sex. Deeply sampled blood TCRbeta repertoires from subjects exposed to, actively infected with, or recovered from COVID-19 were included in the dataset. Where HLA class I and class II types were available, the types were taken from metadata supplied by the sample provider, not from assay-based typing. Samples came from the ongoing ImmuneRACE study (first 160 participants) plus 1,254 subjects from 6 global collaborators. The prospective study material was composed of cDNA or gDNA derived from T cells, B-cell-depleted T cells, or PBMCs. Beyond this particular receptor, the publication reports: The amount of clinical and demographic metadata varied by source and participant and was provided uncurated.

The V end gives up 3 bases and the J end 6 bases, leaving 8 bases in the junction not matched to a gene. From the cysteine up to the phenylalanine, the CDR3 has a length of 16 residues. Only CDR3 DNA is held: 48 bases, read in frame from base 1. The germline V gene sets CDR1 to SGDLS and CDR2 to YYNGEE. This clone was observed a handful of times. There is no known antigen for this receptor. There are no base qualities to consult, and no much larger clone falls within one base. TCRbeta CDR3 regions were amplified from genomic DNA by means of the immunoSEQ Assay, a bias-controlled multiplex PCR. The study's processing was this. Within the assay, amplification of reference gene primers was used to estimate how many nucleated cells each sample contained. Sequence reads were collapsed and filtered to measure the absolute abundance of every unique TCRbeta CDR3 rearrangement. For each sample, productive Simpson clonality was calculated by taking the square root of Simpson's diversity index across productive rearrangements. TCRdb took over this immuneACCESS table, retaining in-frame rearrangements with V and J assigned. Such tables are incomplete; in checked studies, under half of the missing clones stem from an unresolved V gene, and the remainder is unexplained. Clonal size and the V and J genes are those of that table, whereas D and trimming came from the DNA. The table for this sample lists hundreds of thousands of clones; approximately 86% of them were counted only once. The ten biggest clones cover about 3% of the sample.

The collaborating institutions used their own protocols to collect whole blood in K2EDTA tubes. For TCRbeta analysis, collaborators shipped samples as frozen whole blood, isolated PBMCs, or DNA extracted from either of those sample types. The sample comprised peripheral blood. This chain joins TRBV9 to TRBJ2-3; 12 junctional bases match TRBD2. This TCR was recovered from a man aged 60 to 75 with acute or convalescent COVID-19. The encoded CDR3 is CASSAGLAGPRDTQYF. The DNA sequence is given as TGTGCCAGCAGCGCAGGACTAGCGGGGCCCAGGGATACGCAGTATTTT.